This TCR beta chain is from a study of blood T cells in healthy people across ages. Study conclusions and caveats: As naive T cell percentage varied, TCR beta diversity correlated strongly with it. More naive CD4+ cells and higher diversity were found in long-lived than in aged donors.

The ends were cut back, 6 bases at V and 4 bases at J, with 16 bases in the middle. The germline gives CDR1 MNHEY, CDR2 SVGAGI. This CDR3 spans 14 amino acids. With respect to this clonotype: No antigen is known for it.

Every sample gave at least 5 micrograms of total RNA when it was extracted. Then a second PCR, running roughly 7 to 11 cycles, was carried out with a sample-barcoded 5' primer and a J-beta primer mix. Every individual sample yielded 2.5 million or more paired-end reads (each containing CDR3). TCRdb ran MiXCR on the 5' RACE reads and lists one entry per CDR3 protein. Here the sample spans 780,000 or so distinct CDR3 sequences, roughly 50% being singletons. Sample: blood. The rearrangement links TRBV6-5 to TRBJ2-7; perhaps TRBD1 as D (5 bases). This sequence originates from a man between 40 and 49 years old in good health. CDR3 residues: CASSLNVRDYEQYF. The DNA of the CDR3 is TGTGCCAGCAGCCTAAACGTCAGGGATTACGAGCAGTACTTC.